This T cell receptor beta chain was identified during a study of blood T cell repertoires in COVID-19 (dated by TCRdb to about 2020). Broadly, across the study: Collaborator samples came from the United States, Italy and Spain and covered acute and convalescent phases of COVID-19. The prospective study material was composed of cDNA or gDNA derived from T cells, B-cell-depleted T cells, or PBMCs. Deeply sampled blood TCRbeta repertoires from subjects exposed to, actively infected with, or recovered from COVID-19 were included in the dataset. The repertoires were released in a freely available public database intended as a resource for research on the immune response to SARS-CoV-2. The samples were drawn from two sources: the first 160 participants of the ongoing ImmuneRACE study, and 1,254 subjects contributed by 6 global collaborators. Sample metadata almost always included a de-identified subject ID, COVID-19 status, age in years and sex. Where HLA class I and class II types were available, the types were taken from metadata supplied by the sample provider, not from assay-based typing. What the research found in general, with its limitations: The amount of clinical and demographic metadata varied by source and participant and was provided uncurated.

Regarding this clone: No cognate antigen has been identified for it. Base qualities are not at hand, and no much larger clone is one base apart.

From the germline V gene (reference sequence), CDR1 is LNHDA and CDR2 is SQIVND. The V and J ends are trimmed by 5 bases and 5 bases, leaving 21 bases between them. The CDR3 measures 16 amino acids from cysteine to phenylalanine. Just CDR3 DNA is preserved here, 48 bases in frame from base 1. Whole blood was collected in K2EDTA tubes by collaborating institutions according to the institutions' own protocols. Collaborator samples were shipped for TCRbeta analysis as frozen whole blood, isolated PBMCs, or DNA extracted from either sample type. TCRbeta CDR3 regions were amplified from genomic DNA by means of the immunoSEQ Assay, a bias-controlled multiplex PCR. In the source study's methods: The number of nucleated cells in each sample was estimated from the amplification of reference gene primers within the assay. To quantify the absolute abundance of each unique TCRbeta CDR3 rearrangement, sequence reads were collapsed and filtered. For each sample, productive Simpson clonality was calculated as the square root of Simpson's diversity index over productive rearrangements. Held by TCRdb, this immuneACCESS table contains in-frame sequences only and omits some clones. Under half of the omission traces to an unresolved V gene where checked; the cause of the rest is unknown. The V and J calls and clone size were taken over from that table, and D and trimming were inferred from the DNA. Across this sample there are approximately 170,000 clones, with around 82% seen only once. The ten biggest clones cover about 11% of the sample.

This chain is built from TRBV19 and TRBJ1-1; the D gene is perhaps TRBD1, on 6 matching bases. Sequencing used peripheral blood. This clonotype originated in a man in his 60s with active or convalescent COVID-19. The DNA sequence is as follows: TGTGCCAGTAGTCAGATGACAACAGGGTTTGTAACTGAAGCTTTCTTT. Translation gives CASSQMTTGFVTEAFF.